One sample yielded the 29 T cell receptor beta chains listed below, sequenced in a study of blood T cell repertoires in COVID-19. Repertoires were generated with immunoSEQ multiplex PCR, while TCRdb's copy carries only in-frame clones and drops some. The data contain about 250,000 clones, just over 85% of them singletons. Material: peripheral blood. Every receptor here comes from a man at least 80 years old with acute or convalescent COVID-19.

This clone was recorded once. The rearrangement joins TRBV28 to TRBJ2-7, with a tentative D call TRBD2 (5 bases). From germline, CDR1 is MDHEN and CDR2 SYDVKM. This CDR3 contains 14 residues. Trimming took 3 bases from V and 2 from J, leaving 11 bases between them. CDR3 DNA sequence: TGTGCCAGCAGTTTGTTTTCGGGAACCTACGAGCAGTACTTC. It codes for CASSLFSGTYEQYF.

This chain links TRBV7-9 with TRBJ2-2, with 7 bases fitting TRBD2. Germline V gene lookup returns CDR1 SEHNR and CDR2 FQNEAQ (reference sequence). With 4 bases clipped from V and 2 bases from J, the junction kept 7 bases outside the gene matches. This CDR3 is built from 16 residues. Written as DNA, the CDR3 is TGTGCCAGCAGCTGGCCGGCTAGCGGTAACACCGGGGAGCTGTTTTTT. It translates to CASSWPASGNTGELFF.

V gene TRBV19 combines with J gene TRBJ2-5, with D maybe TRBD1 (6 bases). V lost 5 bases, J lost 1 base, and 20 bases lay in between. Looked up from germline, CDR1 is LNHDA and CDR2 is SQIVND (reference sequence). This CDR3 has 17 residues. The chain's CDR3 is CASSLVQGALTQETQYF. CDR3 DNA: TGTGCCAGTAGTCTCGTACAGGGTGCGCTGACCCAAGAGACCCAGTACTTC.

The rearrangement uses TRBV7-2 and TRBJ2-3; TRBD1 agrees at 7 bases. Per germline, CDR1 SGHTA and CDR2 FQGNSA. V was clipped by 4 bases and J by 5 bases; unmatched bases: 12. This CDR3 contains 16 residues. In nucleotides, the CDR3 is TGTGCCAGCAGCTACCAACCGACAGGGTTGGTAGATACGCAGTATTTT. Its protein product is CASSYQPTGLVDTQYF.

Comments on this clone: The same CDR3 arises from other DNA sequences in this sample as well. The chain is built from TRBV7-2 and TRBJ2-7; TRBD2 matches at 14 bases. This CDR3 region has 15 residues. The V segment lost 4 bases and the J segment 3 bases; nucleotides outside the gene matches: 2. Germline CDR1 is SGHTA and CDR2 is FQGNSA. The CDR3, as DNA: TGTGCCAGCAGCTCTGGACTAGCGGGAGGCTACGAGCAGTACTTC. Protein product: CASSSGLAGGYEQYF. The full variable domain, rest sourced from reference TRBV7-2 and TRBJ2-7, is GAGVSQSPSNKVTEKGKDVELRCDPISGHTALYWYRQSLGQGLEFLIYFQGNSAPDKSGLPSDRFSAERTGGSVSTLTIQRTQQEDSAVYLCASSSGLAGGYEQYFGPGTRLTVT.

V and J are TRBV11-2 and TRBJ2-5; perhaps TRBD1 as D (7 bases). The CDR3 consists of 13 residues. V dropped 6 bases and J dropped 4 bases, with 12 bases sitting between them. Looked up from germline, CDR1 is SGHAT and CDR2 is FQNNGV. This chain's CDR3 is CASRVQGGETQYF. The CDR3 DNA is TGTGCCAGCAGGGTCCAGGGGGGAGAGACCCAGTACTTC. Looking up the rest from reference TRBV11-2 and TRBJ2-5 gives the full variable domain: EAGVAQSPRYKIIEKRQSVAFWCNPISGHATLYWYQQILGQGPKLLIQFQNNGVVDDSQLPKDRFSAERLKGVDSTLKIQPAKLEDSAVYLCASRVQGGETQYFGPGTRLLVL.

This clone appeared a single time. Other DNA sequences in this specimen translate into the identical CDR3. The chain has TRBV5-4 and TRBJ2-7; the match to TRBD1 covers 9 bases. Per germline, CDR1 SGHNT and CDR2 YYREEE (reference sequence). The CDR3 is 14 residues long. Germline trimming cut 0 bases from V and 6 bases from J; bases unmatched to any gene: 4. For the CDR3, the DNA is TGTGCCAGCAGCTTGGAACAGGGGGCAGGCGAGCAGTACTTC. Translated, it gives CASSLEQGAGEQYF.

The chain has TRBV5-1 and TRBJ2-7; 7 bases line up with TRBD2. CDR1 and CDR2 from the germline V gene are SGHRS and YFSETQ. The CDR3 contains 16 residues. Unmatched junction bases numbered 15, after V lost 4 bases and J lost 5 bases. CDR3 in DNA: TGCGCCAGCAGCCGACCAACTAGCGCAGAAGGGGACGAGCAGTACTTC. This gives the protein CASSRPTSAEGDEQYF.

V usage is TRBV27 and J usage is TRBJ2-1; 9 nucleotides align to TRBD2. Trimming cost V 6 bases and J 4 bases; bases outside gene matches: 7. Germline values: CDR1 MNHEY, CDR2 SMNVEV (reference sequence). The CDR3 loop spans 15 amino acids. The CDR3 spells CASSTGTSNYNEQFF. The CDR3, as DNA: TGTGCCAGCAGCACCGGGACTAGCAATTACAATGAGCAGTTCTTC.

The rearrangement uses TRBV5-1 and TRBJ2-5; D possibly corresponds to TRBD2 (6 bases). Trimming removed 0 bases from V and 4 bases from J, with 19 bases in between. Germline V gene lookup returns CDR1 SGHRS and CDR2 YFSETQ. The CDR3 covers 17 residues. CDR3 residues: CASSLDPPGAKSETQYF. The DNA of the CDR3 is TGCGCCAGCAGCTTGGACCCCCCGGGAGCCAAGTCAGAGACCCAGTACTTC.

The rearrangement uses TRBV5-5 and TRBJ2-3, with TRBD2 identical over 7 bases. Germline V CDR1 and CDR2: SGHKS, YYEKEE (reference sequence). The CDR3 extends over 15 amino acids. The ends lost 0 bases at V and 1 base at J; junction bases unmatched: 2. Here the CDR3 reads CASSLASGGTDTQYF. CDR3 DNA sequence: TGTGCCAGCAGCTTGGCAAGCGGGGGCACAGATACGCAGTATTTT. Filled out from reference TRBV5-5 and TRBJ2-3, the complete variable domain reads DAGVTQSPTHLIKTRGQQVTLRCSPISGHKSVSWYQQVLGQGPQFIFQYYEKEERGRGNFPDRFSARQFPNYSSELNVNALLLGDSALYLCASSLASGGTDTQYFGPGTRLTVL.

The rearrangement links TRBV7-2 to TRBJ1-2; D is unclear. Trimming left V 1 base short and J 0 bases short, with 12 bases between. The germline V gene has CDR1 SGHTA and CDR2 FQGNSA. CDR3 length: 16 amino acids. The CDR3 bases are TGTGCCAGCAGCTTAGACGCGTTGGAGACTAACTATGGCTACACCTTC. Translation gives CASSLDALETNYGYTF. Filled out from reference TRBV7-2 and TRBJ1-2, the complete variable domain reads GAGVSQSPSNKVTEKGKDVELRCDPISGHTALYWYRQSLGQGLEFLIYFQGNSAPDKSGLPSDRFSAERTGGSVSTLTIQRTQQEDSAVYLCASSLDALETNYGYTFGSGTRLTVV.

This chain uses TRBV19 with TRBJ2-2, with 7 bases lining up with TRBD2. The CDR3 extends over 14 amino acids. Unmatched junction bases numbered 2, after V lost 4 bases and J lost 3 bases. Germline CDR1 and CDR2: LNHDA and SQIVND (reference sequence). The CDR3 region has the DNA TGTGCCAGTAGTAAACGGGGGGACACCGGGGAGCTGTTTTTT. Translating gives CASSKRGDTGELFF.

The gene calls are TRBV14 and TRBJ1-6, with D unclear. V lost 0 bases, J lost 9 bases, and 15 bases lay in between. The V gene's germline CDR1 is SGHDN and CDR2 FVKESK. The CDR3 extends over 16 amino acids. CDR3 loop: CASSQDDPLTGSPLHF. The CDR3, as DNA: TGTGCCAGCAGCCAAGATGACCCCCTAACGGGTTCACCCCTCCACTTT.

This clone was counted a few times. The chain is built from TRBV19 and TRBJ1-3; the D gene is possibly TRBD1 (6 bases). The germline V and J ends were trimmed by 3 bases and 0 bases, with 12 bases remaining between them. The CDR3 is 16 residues long. CDR1 and CDR2 from the germline V gene are LNHDA and SQIVND (reference sequence). The CDR3, as DNA: TGTGCCAGTAGTATCTCGGACAGCCGCTCTGGAAACACCATATATTTT. It is translated as CASSISDSRSGNTIYF.

This clone has more than one count but fewer than ten. Here the CDR3 reads CASRPLGTEKETQYF. DNA of the CDR3: TGTGCCAGCAGACCTCTTGGGACAGAAAAAGAGACCCAGTACTTC. The V gene is TRBV14, the J gene TRBJ2-5; 7 bases match TRBD1. The CDR3 is 15 residues long. Germline trimming cut 6 bases from V and 3 bases from J; bases unmatched to any gene: 10. The germline V gene encodes CDR1 SGHDN and CDR2 FVKESK.

The chain combines TRBV5-8 with TRBJ2-7; TRBD2 matches at 9 bases. This CDR3 is 14 amino acids long. Trimming took 7 bases from V and 2 from J; bases not matched to a gene: 7. Germline CDR1 reads SGHTS; CDR2 reads YDEGEE. The CDR3 bases are TGTGCCAGCCAGAGGGGACTAGCTGCCTACGAGCAGTACTTC. Translating gives CASQRGLAAYEQYF. Full variable domain (outside the CDR3, taken from reference TRBV5-8 and TRBJ2-7): EAGVTQSPTHLIKTRGQQATLRCSPISGHTSVYWYQQALGLGLQFLLWYDEGEERNRGNFPPRFSGRQFPNYSSELNVNALELEDSALYLCASQRGLAAYEQYFGPGTRLTVT.

This rearrangement joins TRBV5-5 to TRBJ1-2; 9 bases fit TRBD1. V lost 0 bases, J lost 3 bases, and 6 bases stayed unmatched. The germline V gene encodes CDR1 SGHKS and CDR2 YYEKEE (reference sequence). The CDR3 length is 16 residues. CDR3 sequence: CASSLAGTGLHYGYTF. The CDR3 coding sequence is TGTGCCAGCAGCTTGGCCGGGACAGGGCTCCACTATGGCTACACCTTC.

This sequence joins TRBV19 and TRBJ1-5, with no clear D. V was pared by 6 bases and J by 4 bases, with 7 bases between. Germline V gene sequence: CDR1 LNHDA, CDR2 SQIVND (reference sequence). CDR3 size: 12 residues. The DNA for the CDR3 is TGTGCCAGTAGCTGGGCTAATCAGCCCCAGCATTTT. Its translation is CASSWANQPQHF.

This chain joins TRBV15 and TRBJ2-2; 10 positions agree with TRBD2. Germline values: CDR1 LNHNV, CDR2 YYDKDF (reference sequence). The J segment lost 6 bases and the V segment lost 0 bases, leaving 1 base of the junction unmatched. The CDR3 runs 15 residues. The CDR3 bases are TGTGCCACCAGCAGAGAACTAGCGGGACCCGGGGAGCTGTTTTTT. Translated, it gives CATSRELAGPGELFF.

This clone was observed a few times. CDR3 DNA sequence: TGTGCCAGTAGTATTCAGCATAGCGGGGATCGCTCCTACGAGCAGTACTTC. Amino acid sequence: CASSIQHSGDRSYEQYF. V usage is TRBV19 and J usage is TRBJ2-7; TRBD2 agrees at 8 bases. The CDR3 totals 17 residues. The ends lost 3 bases at V and 0 bases at J; junction bases unmatched: 10. CDR1 and CDR2 (germline): LNHDA, SQIVND (reference sequence). Based on the CDR3 plus reference TRBV19 and TRBJ2-7, the full variable domain is DGGITQSPKYLFRKEGQNVTLSCEQNLNHDAMYWYRQDPGQGLRLIYYSQIVNDFQKGDIAEGYSVSREKKESFPLTVTSAQKNPTAFYLCASSIQHSGDRSYEQYFGPGTRLTVT.

The chain combines TRBV6-5 with TRBJ1-2, with 11 bases aligning to TRBD1. There are 13 residues in the CDR3. Germline V gene data show CDR1 as MNHEY and CDR2 as SVGAGI. The V and J ends lost 8 bases and 13 bases, in that order; junction bases with no gene match: 12. Here the CDR3 reads CASSDSGTGGGTF. For the CDR3, the DNA is TGTGCCAGCTCAGATTCTGGGACAGGGGGAGGCACCTTC.

This chain links TRBV5-6 with TRBJ2-3, with 7 bases fitting TRBD1. The CDR3 length is 16 residues. Per germline, CDR1 SGHDT and CDR2 YYEEEE. Unmatched junction bases numbered 10, after V lost 4 bases and J lost 2 bases. CDR3 in amino acids: CASSPGQSFSTDTQYF. The CDR3 DNA sequence: TGTGCCAGCAGCCCGGGACAGTCATTTTCCACAGATACGCAGTATTTT.

This rearrangement joins TRBV7-2 to TRBJ1-5; D may be TRBD1 (5 bases). The germline gives CDR1 SGHTA, CDR2 FQGNSA. The CDR3 consists of 17 residues. Trimming took 1 base from V and 0 from J, leaving 13 bases between them. The CDR3 sequence: CASSLGAWQGSNQPQHF. CDR3 nucleotides: TGTGCCAGCAGCTTAGGGGCGTGGCAGGGTAGCAATCAGCCCCAGCATTTT.

The rearrangement uses TRBV6-5 and TRBJ1-4; no reliable D call. Germline CDR1 reads MNHEY; CDR2 reads SVGAGI. Trimming shortened V by 6 bases and J by 7 bases, and 6 bases separated the two germline ends. The CDR3 contains 11 residues. CDR3 region: CASSNFEKLFF. CDR3 DNA: TGTGCCAGCAGCAACTTTGAAAAACTGTTTTTT.

The CDR3 loop reads CASTRGGEENIQYF. The CDR3 DNA reads TGTGCCAGCACCCGCGGGGGGGAGGAAAACATTCAGTACTTC. This rearrangement joins TRBV6-5 to TRBJ2-4, with TRBD2 identical over 9 bases. This CDR3 is built from 14 residues. Germline CDR1 MNHEY, CDR2 SVGAGI. J was trimmed by 5 bases and V by 7 bases; bases with no gene match: 6.

V gene TRBV18 combines with J gene TRBJ2-5; TRBD2 might be the D (5 bases). Trimming left V 4 bases short and J 5 bases short, with 14 bases between. CDR1 is KGHSH, CDR2 LQKENI, per germline. CDR3 length equals 14 residues. DNA of the CDR3: TGTGCCAGCTCACAGGCCGGCCCGGGGGAGACCCAGTACTTC. Amino acids: CASSQAGPGETQYF.

The chain uses TRBV6-5 and TRBJ2-7, with 10 bases that match TRBD1. J lost 7 bases, V lost 7 bases, and 10 bases had no gene match. The CDR3 is 14 amino acids. Looked up from germline, CDR1 is MNHEY and CDR2 is SVGAGI. CDR3 in amino acids: CASTRDRGLEEQYF. CDR3 in DNA: TGTGCCAGCACCCGGGACAGGGGTCTTGAAGAGCAGTACTTC.

The rearrangement uses TRBV19 and TRBJ1-1; possibly TRBD1 for D (5 bases). From germline, CDR1 is LNHDA and CDR2 SQIVND (reference sequence). CDR3 length equals 16 residues. Trimming took 3 bases from V and 2 from J, leaving 16 bases between them. The CDR3 here is CASSIGFAQDNTEAFF. The CDR3 coding sequence is TGTGCCAGTAGTATTGGCTTCGCACAGGACAACACTGAAGCTTTCTTT.